These T cell receptor beta chains were read from a single sample in a study of control samples from healthy donors and cancer patients. Sequenced by immunoSEQ multiplex PCR; TCRdb stores in-frame clones only, minus some. Of under 450,000 clones in the sample, approximately 90% were seen once. Sequenced material: PBMCs. These receptors all stem from a man aged 35-49 years with head and neck cancer. Each CDR3 is given with its conserved first and last residue. D genes are given only for firm matches. Rows give clone size only sometimes, using once, few, many, or a class for an expanded clone.

j_gene,v_gene,abundance,d_gene,CDR3nt,CDR3aa
TRBJ2-3,TRBV24-1,NA,TRBD1,TGTGCCACCGCGACAGGGTTCCGGGGAGATACGCAGTATTTT,CATATGFRGDTQYF
TRBJ2-1,TRBV3-1/TRBV3-2,NA,NA,TGTGCCAGCAGCCAGGAGACTGCTTACAATGAGCAGTTCTTC,CASSQETAYNEQFF
TRBJ1-6,TRBV4-3,NA,TRBD1,TGCGCCAGCAGCCAGGACAGGGGGGAATCACCCCTCCACTTT,CASSQDRGESPLHF
TRBJ2-6,TRBV4-2,NA,NA,TGTGCCAGCAGCCAAGTGGGGTCCGGGGCCAACGTCCTGACTTTC,CASSQVGSGANVLTF
TRBJ1-4,TRBV15,NA,NA,TGTGCCACCAGCAGAGGGGGTTTGACTAATGAAAAACTGTTTTTT,CATSRGGLTNEKLFF
TRBJ1-5,TRBV15,NA,TRBD1,TGTGCCACCAGCAGCCGGGCGGCAGGGGGCTACGGGCCCCAGCATTTT,CATSSRAAGGYGPQHF
TRBJ2-4,TRBV3-1/TRBV3-2,NA,NA,TGTGCCAGCAGCCAAGGGGAAGGCAAAAACATTCAGTACTTC,CASSQGEGKNIQYF
TRBJ2-2,TRBV7-6,NA,NA,TGTGCCAGCCGAGCGGGCGCGAACGGGGAGCTGTTTTTT,CASRAGANGELFF
TRBJ2-2,TRBV5-1,NA,TRBD1,TGCGCCAGCACCATTACAGGGGACCTTCCCGGAACCGGGGAGCTGTTTTTT,CASTITGDLPGTGELFF
TRBJ1-5,TRBV28,NA,NA,TGTGCCAGCAGCCCCCCAACCCCGAATAGCAATCAGCCCCAGCATTTT,CASSPPTPNSNQPQHF
TRBJ2-7,TRBV3-1/TRBV3-2,NA,NA,TGTGCCAGCAGTGTAACGAAGGACGGATACGAGCAGTACTTC,CASSVTKDGYEQYF
TRBJ2-7,TRBV2,once,NA,TGTGCCAGCAGTGACTATCTAGAGACAGCCTACGAGCAGTACTTC,CASSDYLETAYEQYF
TRBJ2-7,TRBV7-9,NA,TRBD2,TGTGCCAGCAGCCCTCGGACTAGCGGGAGGAACGAGCAGTACTTC,CASSPRTSGRNEQYF
TRBJ2-3,TRBV4-2,NA,TRBD2,TGTGCCAGCAGCCCTAATTATTTTAGCGGGGGGTCAGATACGCAGTATTTT,CASSPNYFSGGSDTQYF
TRBJ1-1,TRBV29-1,NA,NA,TGCAGCGTCGGCTGCGCTGACGGGGGGCCCAACACTGAAGCTTTCTTT,CSVGCADGGPNTEAFF
TRBJ2-2,TRBV3-1/TRBV3-2,NA,TRBD2,TGTGCCAGCAGCCAAGGACTAGCGGGAGTAGGCGGGGAGCTGTTTTTT,CASSQGLAGVGGELFF
TRBJ2-1,TRBV7-2,NA,TRBD2,TGTGCCAGCAGCCAGAGGGCGACTAGCGGCTACAATGAGCAGTTCTTC,CASSQRATSGYNEQFF
TRBJ2-1,TRBV6-1,NA,TRBD2,TGTGCCAGCAGTGAATATTGGGGACTAGCGGGAGACGGTGAGCAGTTCTTC,CASSEYWGLAGDGEQFF
TRBJ2-3,TRBV5-1,NA,TRBD1,TGCGCCAGCAGCTACAGGGGAGAAGGTGCAGATACGCAGTATTTT,CASSYRGEGADTQYF
TRBJ1-3,TRBV20-1,NA,NA,TGCAGTGCTAGTATTCCGGGCTCTGGAAACACCATATATTTT,CSASIPGSGNTIYF
TRBJ2-2,TRBV4-2,NA,TRBD1,TGTGCCAGCAGAGAAACCGGGACAGGGGGGACCGGGGAGCTGTTTTTT,CASRETGTGGTGELFF
TRBJ1-4,TRBV13,NA,TRBD1,TGTGCCAGCAGCTTGGGACAGGGGGCTGGAGAAAAACTGTTTTTT,CASSLGQGAGEKLFF
TRBJ2-3,TRBV6-4,NA,NA,TGTGCCAGCAGTGCGGGACTTGGAACAGATACGCAGTATTTT,CASSAGLGTDTQYF
TRBJ2-7,TRBV28,NA,TRBD1,TGTGCCAGCACCAAGACAGGGACAGGCGAGCAGTACTTC,CASTKTGTGEQYF
TRBJ1-5,TRBV11-2,few,NA,TGTGCCAGCAGCTTAGGGGCAGGGAACCAGCCCCAGCATTTT,CASSLGAGNQPQHF
TRBJ2-2,TRBV19,NA,TRBD1,TGTGCCAGTAGTAGTACAGGGGTGTACACCGGGGAGCTGTTTTTT,CASSSTGVYTGELFF
TRBJ1-6,TRBV28,NA,NA,TGTGCCAGCAGTTTATGGGACAGTGATAATTCACCCCTCCACTTT,CASSLWDSDNSPLHF
TRBJ1-1,TRBV28,once,TRBD1,TGTGCCAGCGGGATAACCAGGGGGACTGAAGCTTTCTTT,CASGITRGTEAFF
TRBJ1-1,TRBV28,NA,NA,TGTGCCAGCAGTACACCGGACAGATCTGAAGCTTTCTTT,CASSTPDRSEAFF
TRBJ2-1,TRBV7-3,NA,TRBD1,TGTGCCAGCAGCATGACCGGGACAGGGATTCGGGGTGAGCAGTTCTTC,CASSMTGTGIRGEQFF
TRBJ1-1,TRBV4-1,NA,NA,TGCGCCAGCAGCCCTCGGGGGGCCGGGACTGAAGCTTTCTTT,CASSPRGAGTEAFF
TRBJ2-2,TRBV10-3,NA,NA,TGTGCCATCAGTGAACCAGGAAAAACCGGGGAGCTGTTTTTT,CAISEPGKTGELFF
TRBJ2-5,TRBV14,NA,TRBD2,TGTGCCAGCAGCCAGGGGCTAGCGGACCAAGAGACCCAGTACTTC,CASSQGLADQETQYF
TRBJ2-7,TRBV5-1,NA,NA,TGCGCCAGCACCCCCAGGCAGGGCGGTATCGAGCAGTACTTC,CASTPRQGGIEQYF
TRBJ2-7,TRBV5-4,NA,TRBD2,TGTGCCAGCGGTACTAGCGGGGGATTCTACGAGCAGTACTTC,CASGTSGGFYEQYF
TRBJ2-2,TRBV5-1,NA,TRBD1,TGCGCCAGCAGCTCCGCGGGCGGGACAGGGATCGGAAGCACCGGGGAGCTGTTTTTT,CASSSAGGTGIGSTGELFF
TRBJ1-4,TRBV5-8,NA,TRBD1,TGTGCCAGCAGGGGACAGGGTCCAGGGGCTAATGAAAAACTGTTTTTT,CASRGQGPGANEKLFF
TRBJ2-1,TRBV6-5,NA,NA,TGTGCCAGCAGCCGGTTCGAGGCGGAAAATGAGCAGTTCTTC,CASSRFEAENEQFF
TRBJ1-2,TRBV10-3,NA,NA,TGTGCCACCGCGACAGGAGCCAATTATGGCTACACCTTC,CATATGANYGYTF
TRBJ2-1,TRBV12-3/TRBV12-4,NA,NA,TGTGCCAGCAGTTTCGTCTCCGGACCCCAGTTCTTC,CASSFVSGPQFF
TRBJ2-2,TRBV7-9,NA,NA,TGTGCCAGCAGCTTAGGGACAGCTAACACCGGGGAGCTGTTTTTT,CASSLGTANTGELFF
TRBJ2-1,TRBV18,NA,NA,TGTGCCAGCTCAGAACGCGGCGGGATATCCTACAATGAGCAGTTCTTC,CASSERGGISYNEQFF
TRBJ2-6,TRBV24-1,NA,NA,TGTGCCACCAGTACGGGACGGAGCTCTGGGGCCAACGTCCTGACTTTC,CATSTGRSSGANVLTF
TRBJ2-4,TRBV6-1,NA,TRBD2,TGTGCCAGCAGTGAAGTGCGGGAGGGGAGCAAAAACATTCAGTACTTC,CASSEVREGSKNIQYF
TRBJ2-3,TRBV19,NA,TRBD2,TGTGCCAGTAGTACCACTAGCGGGAGTTCAGATACGCAGTATTTT,CASSTTSGSSDTQYF
TRBJ2-1,TRBV28,NA,NA,TGTGCCAGCAAGGGGGGCGCGAGGAATGAGCAGTTCTTC,CASKGGARNEQFF
TRBJ1-4,TRBV6-5,NA,NA,TGTGCCAGCAGTTACTCGGGGGACGAGGAAAAACTGTTTTTT,CASSYSGDEEKLFF
TRBJ2-3,TRBV11-3,NA,TRBD1,TGTGCCAGCAGCTTAAGGGACAGCCCCACAGATACGCAGTATTTT,CASSLRDSPTDTQYF
TRBJ1-4,TRBV27,NA,TRBD1,TGTGCCAGCAGCTATAACAGGGGCGATGAAAAACTGTTTTTT,CASSYNRGDEKLFF
TRBJ2-3,TRBV3-1/TRBV3-2,NA,NA,TGTGCCAGCAGCCTCCCGGGACTTAACACAGATACGCAGTATTTT,CASSLPGLNTDTQYF
TRBJ1-4,TRBV2,NA,NA,TGTGCCAGCAGTGAAAGCTGGGGAGCAGGTGAAAAACTGTTTTTT,CASSESWGAGEKLFF
TRBJ2-6,TRBV27,few,TRBD1,TGTGCCAGCAGTCATCCTACAGGAGGGACAGGACCGCCGTCTGGGGCCAACGTCCTGACTTTC,CASSHPTGGTGPPSGANVLTF
TRBJ2-3,TRBV7-2,NA,NA,TGTGCCAGCAGCACCCGCACAGATACGCAGTATTTT,CASSTRTDTQYF
TRBJ1-3,TRBV5-4,NA,NA,TGTGCCAGCAGCTTGCAATCTGGAAACACCATATATTTT,CASSLQSGNTIYF
TRBJ1-1,TRBV24-1,NA,TRBD1,TGTGCCACCAGTGACCGACAGGGGACTGAAGCTTTCTTT,CATSDRQGTEAFF